The rows below give T cell receptor beta chains drawn from one sample of a study of CD8 T cells in ankylosing spondylitis. TCRdb called the 5' RACE reads again in MiXCR, with one record for every CDR3 protein. Among 200,000 to 250,000 distinct CDR3 sequences listed, 20% to 30% were seen once. Material: blood, either unsorted or a sorted T cell fraction (not recorded which). The receptors derive from a male donor with ankylosing spondylitis or in good health (not recorded which). Both conserved end residues are part of each CDR3. The D gene is left open where the match is weak. Only some rows state a clone size, as once, few, many or a class for expanded clones.

>many|TRBV2|TRBJ2-3|-
CATQRADTQYF
TGTGCCACTCAACGGGCCGATACGCAGTATTTT
>-|TRBV10-3|TRBJ1-2|TRBD1
CATFLRDSGYTF
TGTGCCACCTTCCTCCGGGACAGTGGCTACACCTTC
>few|TRBV20-1|TRBJ1-5|-
CSAQSGTSNQPQHF
TGCAGTGCCCAGAGCGGGACGAGCAATCAGCCCCAGCATTTT
>few|TRBV10-3|TRBJ2-7|-
CAISAGQDYEQYF
TGTGCCATCAGCGCCGGCCAAGACTACGAGCAGTACTTC
>many|TRBV24-1|TRBJ2-5|TRBD1
CATSEGTGKGETQYF
TGTGCCACCAGTGAGGGGACAGGGAAGGGGGAGACCCAGTACTTC
>many|TRBV7-2|TRBJ1-1|-
CASSPQAGGEAFF
TGTGCCAGCAGCCCCCAGGCGGGGGGTGAAGCTTTCTTT
>-|TRBV7-6|TRBJ2-1|-
CASSLAGRGASLGKQFF
TGTGCCAGCAGCTTAGCGGGCAGAGGCGCGAGCCTCGGAAAGCAGTTCTTC
>many|TRBV4-2|TRBJ2-2|TRBD2
CASSSGPSGVYNQGELFF
TGTGCCAGCAGCTCAGGTCCTAGCGGGGTATATAATCAGGGGGAGCTGTTTTTT
>-|TRBV6-1|TRBJ1-5|-
CASRHGGRGQPQHF
TGTGCCAGCCGCCATGGAGGCCGCGGTCAGCCCCAGCATTTT
>-|TRBV20-1|TRBJ2-3|TRBD1
CSAAATGGTDTQYF
TGCAGTGCTGCAGCGACAGGGGGCACAGATACGCAGTATTTT
>few|TRBV27|TRBJ1-1|-
CASSLGTVGPTEAFF
TGTGCCAGCAGTTTGGGGACCGTAGGGCCCACTGAAGCTTTCTTT
>-|TRBV6-2/TRBV6-3|TRBJ1-5|-
CASSYTQSNQPQHF
TGTGCCAGCAGTTACACGCAGAGCAATCAGCCCCAGCATTTT
>-|TRBV29-1|TRBJ1-2|TRBD1
CSASISGGHGYTF
TGCAGCGCGAGCATATCAGGGGGCCATGGCTACACCTTC
>few|TRBV29-1|TRBJ2-7|-
CSVQDRGRKGYEQYF
TGCAGCGTACAAGACCGGGGCCGAAAGGGCTACGAGCAGTACTTC
>few|TRBV12-3/TRBV12-4|TRBJ2-5|TRBD1
CASSWDRRETQYF
TGTGCCAGCAGTTGGGACAGGAGGGAGACCCAGTACTTC
>many|TRBV20-1|TRBJ2-7|TRBD2
CSARDPLAGALYEQYF
TGCAGTGCTAGAGATCCGTTAGCGGGAGCCCTCTACGAGCAGTACTTC
>-|TRBV6-5|TRBJ1-1|TRBD1
CASSYGTGNTEAFF
TGTGCCAGCAGTTACGGGACAGGGAACACTGAAGCTTTCTTT
>many|TRBV5-1|TRBJ2-2|-
CASSPEGNTGELFF
TGCGCCAGCAGCCCGGAGGGGAACACCGGGGAGCTGTTTTTT
>many|TRBV7-8|TRBJ2-1|-
CASSRKPDRYNEQFF
TGTGCCAGCAGCCGCAAGCCAGACCGCTACAATGAGCAGTTCTTC
>-|TRBV5-5|TRBJ2-3|TRBD2
CASSSTSGPTDTQYF
TGTGCCAGCAGCTCAACTAGCGGGCCCACAGATACGCAGTATTTT
>many|TRBV12-3/TRBV12-4|TRBJ2-7|-
CASSEKLTYEQYF
TGTGCCAGCAGCGAGAAACTCACCTACGAGCAGTACTTC
>-|TRBV20-1|TRBJ2-2|-
CSARAAVWPTGELFF
TGCAGTGCTAGAGCCGCCGTTTGGCCAACCGGGGAGCTGTTTTTT